These 18 T cell receptor beta chains originate from one sample sequenced in a study of T cells after yellow fever vaccination. TCRdb passed the 5' RACE reads through MiXCR, listing each CDR3 protein once. The sample includes around 230,000 distinct CDR3 sequences, 6% to 8% seen only once; the top ten take 1.1%. The specimen was CD4+ T cells sorted from PBMCs, collected on the day of the yellow fever booster vaccination. Source of these receptors: a man aged 30 to 45 who received the YFV17D yellow fever vaccine.

This clonotype was observed many times. J is TRBJ2-3 and V is TRBV6-5; D is unclear. The germline V and J ends were trimmed by 6 bases and 4 bases, with 8 bases remaining between them. From germline, CDR1 is MNHEY and CDR2 SVGAGI. The CDR3 runs to 12 residues. CDR3 nucleotide sequence: TGTGCCAGCAGCGAACGGGCAGATACGCAGTATTTT. Translated, it gives CASSERADTQYF.

The rearrangement uses TRBV2 and TRBJ2-3, with 8 bases aligning to TRBD1. The CDR3 runs 13 residues. Germline values: CDR1 SNHLY, CDR2 FYNNEI. With 8 bases clipped from V and 2 bases from J, the junction kept 3 bases outside the gene matches. CDR3 loop: CASLGQVTDTQYF. The CDR3 coding sequence is TGTGCCAGCTTGGGACAGGTCACAGATACGCAGTATTTT.

This clonotype came up a few times. The V call is TRBV5-1, the J call TRBJ2-7; D is uncertain. Trimming cost V 4 bases and J 7 bases, with 27 bases left between them. The CDR3 extends over 17 amino acids. Per the germline V gene, CDR1 is SGHRS and CDR2 is YFSETQ. CDR3 sequence (DNA): TGCGCCAGCAGCGCTGCTTGGGGTGGAAGAGGCCTAGGGGAGCAGTACTTC. Its protein is CASSAAWGGRGLGEQYF.

V usage is TRBV7-6 and J usage is TRBJ2-2; TRBD1 matches 9 bases. V lost 2 bases, J lost 6 bases, and 4 bases stayed unmatched. Germline V CDR1 and CDR2: SGHVS, FNYEAQ. CDR3 size: 15 residues. The CDR3 is CASSLPGQGSGELFF. CDR3 sequence (DNA): TGTGCCAGCAGCTTACCGGGACAGGGTTCCGGGGAGCTGTTTTTT.

This clonotype was counted a few times. V gene TRBV9 combines with J gene TRBJ1-3; D is unclear. The V gene lost 4 bases and the J gene lost 0 bases, with 11 bases spanning the gap. CDR1 is SGDLS, CDR2 YYNGEE, per germline. The CDR3 has 15 amino acids. The CDR3: CASSPQVSSGNTIYF. In DNA, the CDR3 is TGTGCCAGCAGCCCCCAGGTGAGCTCTGGAAACACCATATATTTT.

This clonotype was seen a few times. The chain carries TRBV19 and TRBJ2-4; D possibly uses TRBD1 or TRBD2 (6 bases each). From germline, CDR1 is LNHDA and CDR2 SQIVND (reference sequence). CDR3 length: 16 amino acids. The V and J ends lost 6 bases and 1 base respectively, with 16 bases between them. CDR3 loop: CASRDLGGSAKNIQYF. The DNA of the CDR3 is TGTGCCAGTAGGGACCTCGGGGGCTCGGCCAAAAACATTCAGTACTTC.

A few counts support this clonotype. The chain combines TRBV2 with TRBJ2-7; D possibly corresponds to TRBD2 (5 bases). V dropped 7 bases and J dropped 0 bases, with 13 bases sitting between them. CDR1 is SNHLY and CDR2 is FYNNEI in the germline V gene. The CDR3 is made up of 14 amino acids. DNA of the CDR3: TGTGCCAGCAATATGAGGAGGAGCTCCTACGAGCAGTACTTC. Encoded protein: CASNMRRSSYEQYF.

In this sample, this clonotype turned up many times. The CDR3 spells CASSPVGESRYNEQFF. CDR3 DNA sequence: TGTGCCAGCAGCCCAGTAGGGGAGTCCCGCTACAATGAGCAGTTCTTC. The chain uses TRBV7-9 and TRBJ2-1; D tentatively fits TRBD1 or TRBD2 (5 bases each). The CDR3 loop spans 16 amino acids. Trimming removed 5 bases at V and 3 bases at J, with 17 bases between. Germline V gene data show CDR1 as SEHNR and CDR2 as FQNEAQ (reference sequence).

This clonotype showed up many times. The chain has TRBV18 and TRBJ1-1; D is uncertain. Trimming took 2 bases from V and 6 from J, leaving 7 bases between them. Germline V gene lookup returns CDR1 KGHSH and CDR2 LQKENI. The CDR3 covers 12 residues. The CDR3 sequence is CASSPEGPEAFF. CDR3 in DNA: TGTGCCAGCTCACCAGAAGGTCCTGAAGCTTTCTTT.

The genes are TRBV4-3 and TRBJ2-5, with D possibly being TRBD2 (6 bases). Trimming removed 0 bases at V and 5 bases at J, with 10 bases between. From germline, CDR1 is LGHNA and CDR2 YSLEER. This CDR3 has 14 amino acids. CDR3 nucleotide sequence: TGCGCCAGCAGCCAAGATACGGGGGTTGAGACCCAGTACTTC. Its translation: CASSQDTGVETQYF.

This clonotype was counted between two and nine times. This chain links TRBV20-1 with TRBJ2-7; D not resolved. Between the trimmed V and J ends, which lost 3 bases and 0 bases, there was a span of 12 bases. Germline V lookup: CDR1 DFQATT, CDR2 SNEGSKA (reference sequence). CDR3 length equals 14 residues. CDR3 sequence: CSARDQDGSYEQYF. CDR3 sequence (DNA): TGCAGTGCTAGGGACCAAGACGGCTCCTACGAGCAGTACTTC.

The rearrangement joins TRBV20-1 to TRBJ2-4, with TRBD2 matching 14 bases. Unmatched junction bases numbered 10, after V lost 1 base and J lost 2 bases. The CDR3 is made up of 19 amino acids. The V gene's germline CDR1 is DFQATT and CDR2 SNEGSKA (reference sequence). DNA of the CDR3: TGCAGTGCTAGAGCTGGACTAGCGGGAGGAGGGGGGACCAAAAACATTCAGTACTTC. Translating gives CSARAGLAGGGGTKNIQYF.

This clonotype was recorded a few times. The chain uses TRBV29-1 and TRBJ1-1; D is perhaps TRBD1 (5 bases). Germline-derived CDR1 and CDR2 are SQVTM and ANQGSEA. There are 11 residues in the CDR3. This CDR3 is CTTTAGGKAFF. In nucleotides, the CDR3 is TGCACCACCACTGCGGGGGGAAAAGCTTTCTTT.

This clonotype was recorded at least ten times. This chain uses TRBV28 with TRBJ2-1; the D call may be TRBD1 or TRBD2 (5 bases each). The CDR3 totals 13 residues. The V and J ends lost 6 bases and 5 bases respectively, with 11 bases between them. Germline V gene lookup returns CDR1 MDHEN and CDR2 SYDVKM. CDR3 sequence: CASSLGANNEQFF. As DNA, the CDR3 is TGTGCCAGCAGCCTCGGGGCTAACAATGAGCAGTTCTTC.

This clonotype occurred many times. J is TRBJ1-2 and V is TRBV7-2; D perhaps matches TRBD1 (5 bases). The CDR3 extends over 13 amino acids. Between the trimmed V and J ends, which lost 2 bases and 7 bases, there was a span of 11 bases. Germline V gene sequence: CDR1 SGHTA, CDR2 FQGNSA. CDR3 coding DNA: TGTGCCAGCAGCTTAACCGCCAGGGCTGGCTACACCTTC. Residues: CASSLTARAGYTF.

The CDR3 DNA reads TGCGCCAGCACCCTGAACCCTTTCATACAAGAGACCCAGTACTTC. This codes for CASTLNPFIQETQYF. The chain has TRBV5-1 and TRBJ2-5; unclear D gene. The CDR3 loop spans 15 amino acids. CDR1 SGHRS and CDR2 YFSETQ come from the germline V gene. Trimming pared 6 bases from V and 2 bases from J, leaving 17 bases between.

This clonotype was counted between two and nine times. V usage is TRBV19 and J usage is TRBJ2-2, with 7 bases that match TRBD1. The CDR3 length is 17 residues. Trimming removed 6 bases from V and 3 bases from J; junction bases left unmatched: 13. Germline loops: CDR1 LNHDA, CDR2 SQIVND (reference sequence). The CDR3 protein is CASRTSRRQGDTGELFF. CDR3 nucleotides: TGTGCCAGTAGAACGTCGAGGCGGCAGGGGGACACCGGGGAGCTGTTTTTT.

This clonotype was seen ten or more times. V and J are TRBV7-2 and TRBJ2-1, with 14 bases that match TRBD2. V gave up 7 bases and J gave up 6 bases; unmatched junction bases: 11. The V gene's germline CDR1 is SGHTA and CDR2 FQGNSA. The CDR3 runs 17 residues. The CDR3 spells CASTFIGLAGGGNEQFF. The CDR3 nucleotides read TGTGCCAGCACATTTATCGGACTAGCGGGAGGAGGCAATGAGCAGTTCTTC. The variable domain in full, with the rest retrieved from reference TRBV7-2 and TRBJ2-1, is GAGVSQSPSNKVTEKGKDVELRCDPISGHTALYWYRQSLGQGLEFLIYFQGNSAPDKSGLPSDRFSAERTGGSVSTLTIQRTQQEDSAVYLCASTFIGLAGGGNEQFFGPGTRLTVL.